Listed below are T cell receptor beta chains from one sample, sequenced in a study of cytomegalovirus exposure and HLA in healthy donors. The protocol was immunoSEQ multiplex PCR, while the TCRdb copy is restricted to in-frame clones and leaves out a portion. The sample records more than 80,000 clones, 69% being singletons. The sequenced sample was PBMCs. The receptors were sampled from a middle-aged man in good health and CMV-seronegative. CDR3s leave out the opening cysteine and the closing phenylalanine or tryptophan.

j_call cdr3_length v_call cdr3_aa
TRBJ1-2 13 TRBV2 ASSEIPRRNYGYT
TRBJ1-6 15 TRBV9 ASSVGQGRSYNSPLH
TRBJ1-3 11 TRBV14 ASSPVSGNTIY
TRBJ2-5 13 TRBV11-2 ASSPLAGGPETQY
TRBJ2-3 13 TRBV27 ASSLIRGGSDTQY
TRBJ2-1 12 TRBV28 ASSYIALSREQF
TRBJ1-4 15 TRBV5-8 ASSLWGMTGGGEKLF
TRBJ1-1 13 TRBV11-2 ASSPNRGFYTEAF
TRBJ1-2 12 TRBV4-2 ASSKDRGRDGYT
TRBJ2-2 11 TRBV7-7 ASRDTNTGELF
TRBJ2-6 15 TRBV9 ASSFRQGAYGANVLT
TRBJ2-3 12 TRBV7-2 ASSGTSGTDTQY
TRBJ2-1 14 TRBV4-3 ASSQDGTQGGNEQF
TRBJ2-1 11 TRBV11-2 ASSLGSYNEQF
TRBJ2-7 12 TRBV4-3 ASSQDSRDRKQY
TRBJ2-1 14 TRBV6-1 ASSGGSGSRNNEQF
TRBJ2-1 10 TRBV30 AWSVQGAMGF
TRBJ1-4 12 TRBV18 ASSQIATNEKLF
TRBJ1-2 10 TRBV15 ATSQANYGYT
TRBJ2-3 12 TRBV2 ARSGTQSTDTQY
TRBJ1-1 11 TRBV13 ASSLGPGTEAF
TRBJ2-1 12 TRBV5-4 ASSPGRREDEQF
TRBJ1-3 9 TRBV7-9 ASSWLDTIY
TRBJ1-5 14 TRBV7-9 ASSLVSTGLNQPQH
TRBJ1-1 16 TRBV9 ASSVLGQGVGADTEAF
TRBJ2-7 13 TRBV4-1 ASSQDRASGYEQY
TRBJ2-3 14 TRBV9 ASSVALAGIADTQY
TRBJ2-7 11 TRBV5-3 ARSSQGAGEQY
TRBJ2-1 12 TRBV2 ASSEVDRGLGQF
TRBJ2-5 13 TRBV5-4 ASSQFDRDQETQY
TRBJ2-7 12 TRBV27 ASSSAGFRYEQY
TRBJ1-3 13 TRBV14 ASSLRYFSGNTIY
TRBJ2-7 14 TRBV18 ASSPRVRRGPHEQY
TRBJ1-2 11 TRBV30 AWSTGVRDGYT
TRBJ1-2 10 TRBV7-6 ASSPLRGGYT
TRBJ2-2 16 TRBV4-3 ASSQWTGGFGNTGELF
TRBJ1-2 12 TRBV7-8 ASSLGRTVPGYT
TRBJ1-2 15 TRBV2 ASSSDFFRFGGSGYT
TRBJ2-3 11 TRBV29-1 SVNNWVEDTQY
TRBJ1-1 10 TRBV7-9 ASRDPRVWAF
TRBJ2-3 14 TRBV4-2 ASSQDASGGADTQY
TRBJ2-5 11 TRBV30 AWKYKSGETQY
TRBJ2-3 17 TRBV7-8 ASSLALAGPPRETDTQY
TRBJ2-7 14 TRBV5-1 ASSLWGQGSSYEQY
TRBJ1-2 15 TRBV10-3 AISESTVGGISYGYT
TRBJ1-1 14 TRBV7-2 ASHTQGTGENTEAF
TRBJ2-5 13 TRBV19 ASAGSYRGEGPQY
TRBJ2-3 10 TRBV6-5 ASSTSGRTQY
TRBJ2-7 11 TRBV10-3 AISTGQSYEQY
TRBJ2-5 12 TRBV6-6 ASSYPGGQETQY